The 25 T cell receptor beta chains listed next were all sequenced from one sample in a study of blood T cell repertoires in COVID-19. Profiled with immunoSEQ multiplex PCR; TCRdb holds only in-frame clones, not every one. The table records more than 95,000 clones, 84% of them present only once. Sequenced input: peripheral blood. All receptors derive from a human donor in a cohort sampled during active or convalescent COVID-19.

This chain links TRBV9 with TRBJ1-1, with no clear D. Germline CDR1 reads SGDLS; CDR2 reads YYNGEE. V lost 0 bases and J 2 bases, leaving 8 bases between the germline ends. This CDR3 contains 14 residues. Written as DNA, the CDR3 is TGTGCCAGCAGCGTAGTCCGCGAAAACACTGAAGCTTTCTTT. This gives the protein CASSVVRENTEAFF.

The chain uses TRBV7-2 and TRBJ1-5; perhaps TRBD1 as D (6 bases). Germline-derived CDR1 and CDR2 are SGHTA and FQGNSA. CDR3 length: 15 residues. The V end was cut by 4 bases, the J end by 2 bases, with 12 bases between. The CDR3 sequence is CASSSQGFGNQPQHF. The CDR3 DNA sequence: TGTGCCAGCAGCTCGCAGGGGTTTGGCAATCAGCCCCAGCATTTT.

CDR3 in amino acids: CASSFPGTGVGTQYF. CDR3 nucleotide sequence: TGTGCCAGCAGTTTCCCCGGGACAGGGGTAGGGACCCAGTACTTC. The V and J genes are TRBV28 and TRBJ2-5, with 10 bases lining up with TRBD1. V lost 3 bases and J lost 7; bases outside the gene matches: 8. The CDR3 length is 15 residues. Germline V lookup: CDR1 MDHEN, CDR2 SYDVKM.

This clone was recorded once. The gene calls are TRBV6-5 and TRBJ2-1; D is perhaps TRBD2 (5 bases). There are 11 residues in the CDR3. The germline V and J ends were trimmed by 6 bases and 7 bases, with 7 bases remaining between them. Per germline, CDR1 MNHEY and CDR2 SVGAGI. CDR3 coding DNA: TGTGCCAGCAGCCGGAGGAATGAGCAGTTCTTC. Translating it yields CASSRRNEQFF.

The chain has TRBV2 and TRBJ1-2; TRBD1 agrees at 7 bases. V trimming: 4 bases; J trimming: 3 bases; junction bases outside the gene matches: 5. This CDR3 region has 14 residues. Germline assignment: CDR1 SNHLY and CDR2 FYNNEI. The CDR3 protein is CASSGQGTDYGYTF. In nucleotides, the CDR3 is TGTGCCAGCAGTGGACAGGGTACCGACTATGGCTACACCTTC. The full variable domain, completed using reference TRBV2 and TRBJ1-2, is EPEVTQTPSHQVTQMGQEVILRCVPISNHLYFYWYRQILGQKVEFLVSFYNNEISEKSEIFDDQFSVERPDGSNFTLKIRSTKLEDSAMYFCASSGQGTDYGYTFGSGTRLTVV.

The rearrangement links TRBV3-1 (or the pseudogene TRBV3-2) to TRBJ1-6, with unresolved D. Germline loops: CDR1 LGHDT, CDR2 YNNKEL (reference sequence). Between the trimmed V and J ends, which lost 4 bases and 0 bases, there was a span of 7 bases. The CDR3 length is 15 residues. The CDR3 DNA is TGTGCCAGCAGCCCGATCAGCTCCTATAATTCACCCCTCCACTTT. Encoded protein: CASSPISSYNSPLHF.

This clone was seen only a few times. The CDR3 here is CASSYTKTGTAGYTF. CDR3 sequence (DNA): TGTGCCAGCAGTTACACAAAGACAGGGACCGCAGGCTACACCTTC. The chain recombines TRBV6-2 or TRBV6-3 with TRBJ1-2; 7 nucleotides line up with TRBD1. There are 15 residues in the CDR3. Trimming cost V 2 bases and J 8 bases; bases outside gene matches: 11. Looked up from germline, CDR1 is MNHEY and CDR2 is SVGEGT.

The chain combines TRBV30 with TRBJ1-5; D might be TRBD1 (6 bases). V lost 3 bases and J 5 bases, leaving 14 bases between the germline ends. CDR3 length: 14 amino acids. Germline V gives CDR1 GTSNPN, CDR2 SVGIG (reference sequence). CDR3 residues: CAWSLNRDDQPQHF. The CDR3 bases are TGTGCCTGGAGCCTTAACAGGGATGATCAGCCCCAGCATTTT.

The chain is built from TRBV5-5 and TRBJ2-5, with a tentative D call TRBD1 (6 bases). Germline V gives CDR1 SGHKS, CDR2 YYEKEE (reference sequence). The CDR3 totals 15 residues. Trimming took 3 bases from V and 2 from J, leaving 14 bases between them. CDR3 nucleotides: TGTGCCAGCAGCTCAGCAGCAGGACAGCAAGAGACCCAGTACTTC. Translation: CASSSAAGQQETQYF.

This chain links TRBV6-4 with TRBJ2-5; TRBD2 matches 11 bases. Germline V lookup: CDR1 MRHNA, CDR2 SNTAGT. Germline trimming cut 11 bases from V and 4 bases from J; bases unmatched to any gene: 3. The CDR3 is 12 residues long. The CDR3 DNA reads TGTGCCGGAGGACTAGCGGGAGAGACCCAGTACTTC. Amino acid sequence: CAGGLAGETQYF.

V and J are TRBV28 and TRBJ2-7; possible D gene TRBD1, 6 bases. There are 16 residues in the CDR3. V lost 3 bases and J 6 bases, leaving 21 bases between the germline ends. Germline CDR1 is MDHEN and CDR2 is SYDVKM. The CDR3 nucleotides read TGTGCCAGCAGTTTGGTGCCCCCGGGACAAGGACGCGAGCAGTACTTC. The encoded protein is CASSLVPPGQGREQYF.

V is TRBV10-3 and J is TRBJ2-2; 8 bases are shared with TRBD1. The V gene end was trimmed by 8 bases and the J gene end by 4 bases; junction bases not matched to a gene: 6. The V gene's germline CDR1 is ENHRY and CDR2 SYGVKD. The CDR3 has 14 residues. The DNA for the CDR3 is TGTGCCATCCCGGGACAGGACCGCACCGGGGAGCTGTTTTTT. As protein: CAIPGQDRTGELFF.

The gene calls are TRBV4-3 and TRBJ2-5; D unresolved. Germline V gene sequence: CDR1 LGHNA, CDR2 YSLEER. There are 15 residues in the CDR3. V lost 2 bases and J 2 bases, leaving 12 bases between the germline ends. In DNA form, the CDR3 reads TGCGCCAGCAGCCAATACGGCGGCGTGCAAGAGACCCAGTACTTC. Encoded protein: CASSQYGGVQETQYF.

The genes are TRBV19 and TRBJ2-1, with 10 nucleotides matching TRBD2. V dropped 3 bases and J dropped 6; count of bases not matched to a gene: 5. The CDR3 length is 15 residues. Germline V CDR1 and CDR2: LNHDA, SQIVND (reference sequence). The chain's CDR3 is CASSIALAGTNEQFF. The CDR3 region has the DNA TGTGCCAGTAGTATTGCACTAGCGGGGACCAATGAGCAGTTCTTC.

This clone was observed a handful of times. The chain links TRBV3-1 (or the pseudogene TRBV3-2) to TRBJ2-7, with TRBD2 matching 10 bases. Germline CDR1 and CDR2: LGHDT and YNNKEL (reference sequence). Unmatched junction bases numbered 1, after V lost 1 base and J lost 1 base. CDR3 length: 15 residues. The CDR3 region is CASSQALAGSYEQYF. The CDR3 DNA is TGTGCCAGCAGCCAAGCACTAGCGGGGTCCTACGAGCAGTACTTC.

V gene TRBV5-6 combines with J gene TRBJ1-1; 7 nucleotides agree with TRBD1. After removal of 0 bases from V and 10 bases from J, the junction contained 18 bases not matched to a gene. The CDR3 sequence is 17 residues long. CDR1 and CDR2 (germline): SGHDT, YYEEEE. The CDR3: CASSLDGGQFNLRLAFF. CDR3 coding DNA: TGTGCCAGCAGCTTGGATGGGGGACAGTTCAATTTACGGTTAGCTTTCTTT.

This sequence joins TRBV7-6 and TRBJ1-1; 9 bases fit TRBD1. The length of the CDR3 is 12 residues. Germline V gives CDR1 SGHVS, CDR2 FNYEAQ. Unmatched junction bases numbered 8, after V lost 4 bases and J lost 14 bases. CDR3 residues: CASSSDRGNVFF. As DNA, the CDR3 is TGTGCCAGCAGCTCGGACAGGGGAAATGTGTTCTTT.

This clone was recorded only once. V and J are TRBV7-8 and TRBJ2-5, with 10 positions matching TRBD2. V shed 6 bases, J shed 4 bases, and the junction held 8 bases outside the gene matches. CDR1 is SGHVS and CDR2 is FQNEAQ in the germline V gene. The CDR3 totals 15 residues. The CDR3, as DNA: TGTGCCAGCAGAGAAGAGGGACTAGCGTTAGAGACCCAGTACTTC. It translates to CASREEGLALETQYF.

This chain links TRBV29-1 with TRBJ1-5, with D maybe TRBD1 (5 bases). Germline CDR1 is SQVTM and CDR2 is ANQGSEA. The CDR3 is made up of 16 amino acids. The V end lost 4 bases, the J end lost 3 bases, and 19 bases lay between the germline ends. DNA for the CDR3: TGCAGCGTTGTAGAGGCGGGACTGTCCAACAATCAGCCCCAGCATTTT. It is translated as CSVVEAGLSNNQPQHF.

The chain is built from TRBV9 and TRBJ2-1; weak D call: TRBD2 (5 bases). Trimming removed 3 bases at V and 2 bases at J, with 9 bases between. There are 14 residues in the CDR3. Germline CDR1 reads SGDLS; CDR2 reads YYNGEE. The CDR3 DNA follows: TGTGCCAGCAGCGCGGGGTTTACCTACAATGAGCAGTTCTTC. It encodes CASSAGFTYNEQFF.

The J gene is TRBJ2-2, the V gene TRBV18, with a tentative D call TRBD1 (6 bases). Looked up from germline, CDR1 is KGHSH and CDR2 is LQKENI. V shed 2 bases and J shed 4 bases, with 17 bases lying between them. The CDR3 sequence is 17 residues long. CDR3 nucleotide sequence: TGTGCCAGCTCACCATTACAATGGACAGCTTTCACCGGGGAGCTGTTTTTT. It is translated as CASSPLQWTAFTGELFF.

The genes are TRBV2 and TRBJ1-4; unclear D gene. The ends were cut back, 6 bases at V and 0 bases at J, with 11 bases in the middle. This CDR3 has 15 residues. Per germline, CDR1 SNHLY and CDR2 FYNNEI. The CDR3 is CASSLFSTTNEKLFF. CDR3 in DNA: TGTGCCAGCAGCCTCTTTAGTACAACTAATGAAAAACTGTTTTTT.

The J gene is TRBJ1-1, the V gene TRBV6-5; 7 nucleotides agree with TRBD1. CDR1 MNHEY and CDR2 SVGAGI come from the germline V gene. The V segment lost 8 bases and the J segment 4 bases; nucleotides outside the gene matches: 13. This CDR3 is built from 15 residues. The CDR3 here is CASPGAGGSGTEAFF. The CDR3 nucleotides are TGTGCCAGCCCTGGGGCAGGGGGAAGTGGCACTGAAGCTTTCTTT.

The chain couples TRBV6-5 to TRBJ2-3; a possible D gene is TRBD2 (5 bases). CDR3 length: 16 residues. Germline V CDR1 and CDR2: MNHEY, SVGAGI. The V end was cut by 3 bases, the J end by 1 base, with 14 bases between. For the CDR3, the DNA is TGTGCCAGCAGTTATTTCCCTAGCCCGGGCACAGATACGCAGTATTTT. Protein product: CASSYFPSPGTDTQYF.

This chain links TRBV9 with TRBJ1-2, with D perhaps matching TRBD1 (6 bases). CDR3 length: 14 residues. The ends were cut back, 0 bases at V and 6 bases at J, with 12 bases in the middle. Germline V gene data show CDR1 as SGDLS and CDR2 as YYNGEE. CDR3 loop: CASSVESRGNGYTF. The CDR3 DNA reads TGTGCCAGCAGCGTAGAGAGCAGGGGAAATGGCTACACCTTC.